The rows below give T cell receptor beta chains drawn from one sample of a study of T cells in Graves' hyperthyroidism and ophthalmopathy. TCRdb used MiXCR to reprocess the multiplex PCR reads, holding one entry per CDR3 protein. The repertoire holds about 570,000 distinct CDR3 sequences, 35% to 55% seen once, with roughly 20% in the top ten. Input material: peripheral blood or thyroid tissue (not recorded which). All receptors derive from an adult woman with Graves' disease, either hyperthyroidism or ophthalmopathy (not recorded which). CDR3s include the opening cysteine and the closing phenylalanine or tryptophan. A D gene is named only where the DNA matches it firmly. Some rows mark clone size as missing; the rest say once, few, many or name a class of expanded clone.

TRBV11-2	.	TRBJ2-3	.	CASSLDRVGSTDTQYF	TGTGCCAGCAGCTTAGATCGGGTGGGGAGCACAGATACGCAGTATTTT
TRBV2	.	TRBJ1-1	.	CASAGDTEAFF	TGTGCCAGCGCAGGTGACACTGAAGCTTTCTTT
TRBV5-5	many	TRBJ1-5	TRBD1	CASSVGTALWQPQHF	TGTGCCAGCAGCGTCGGGACAGCCTTGTGGCAGCCCCAGCATTTT
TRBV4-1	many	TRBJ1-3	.	CASSPSVYSGNTIYF	TGCGCCAGCAGCCCTTCGGTCTACTCTGGAAACACCATATATTTT
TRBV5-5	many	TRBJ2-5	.	CASSYSGRETQYF	TGTGCCAGCAGCTATAGCGGCCGGGAGACCCAGTACTTC
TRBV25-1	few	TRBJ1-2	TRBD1	CARDPEQGAVGYTF	TGTGCTAGAGACCCTGAGCAGGGGGCGGTTGGCTACACCTTC
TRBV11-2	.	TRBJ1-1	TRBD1	CASSEGQGAQAFF	TGTGCCAGCAGCGAGGGACAGGGGGCTCAAGCTTTCTTT
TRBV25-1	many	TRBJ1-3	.	CASSNQGDTIYF	TGTGCCAGCAGTAATCAGGGAGACACCATATATTTT
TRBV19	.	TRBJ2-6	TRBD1	CASSAGQGNTGANVLTF	TGTGCCAGTAGTGCCGGACAGGGGAACACTGGGGCCAACGTCCTGACTTTC
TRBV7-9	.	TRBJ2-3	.	CASSPPAGDTQYF	TGTGCCAGCAGCCCCCCGGCAGGGGATACGCAGTATTTT
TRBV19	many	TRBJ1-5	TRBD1	CASSMISQGNQPQHF	TGTGCCAGTAGTATGATTTCACAGGGGAATCAGCCCCAGCATTTT
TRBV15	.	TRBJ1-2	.	CATSRGGTSNGYTF	TGTGCCACCAGCAGAGGCGGGACTTCCAATGGCTACACCTTC
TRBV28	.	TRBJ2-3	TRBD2	CASSSVGVAGVGDTQYF	TGTGCCAGCAGTTCCGTGGGTGTCGCGGGAGTTGGAGATACGCAGTATTTT
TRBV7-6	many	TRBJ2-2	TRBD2	CASSATSGRTGELFF	TGTGCCAGCAGCGCAACTAGCGGGAGGACCGGGGAGCTGTTTTTT
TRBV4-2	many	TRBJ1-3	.	CASSRPLAMDTIYF	TGTGCCAGCAGCCGCCCCCTTGCAATGGACACCATATATTTT
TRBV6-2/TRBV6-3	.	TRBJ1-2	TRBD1	CASTTGQGAYYGYTF	TGTGCCAGCACCACCGGACAGGGGGCATATTATGGCTACACCTTC
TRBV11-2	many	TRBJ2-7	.	CASSLRGGAVYEQYF	TGTGCCAGCAGCTTAAGGGGGGGAGCCGTCTACGAGCAGTACTTC
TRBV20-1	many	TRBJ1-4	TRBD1	CSASMTGPGTNEKLFF	TGCAGTGCTAGCATGACAGGGCCTGGAACTAATGAAAAACTGTTTTTT
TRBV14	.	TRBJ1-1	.	CASSQRGGRTEAFF	TGTGCCAGCAGCCAACGGGGAGGGCGGACTGAAGCTTTCTTT
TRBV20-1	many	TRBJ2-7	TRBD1	CSARRPQGADEQYF	TGCAGTGCTAGACGCCCCCAGGGGGCGGACGAGCAGTACTTC
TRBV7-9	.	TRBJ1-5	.	CASSFGQGQPQHF	TGTGCCAGCAGCTTTGGTCAGGGTCAGCCCCAGCATTTT
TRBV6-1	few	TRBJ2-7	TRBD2	CASSRTSVQYEQYF	TGTGCCAGCAGTCGGACTAGCGTTCAATACGAGCAGTACTTC
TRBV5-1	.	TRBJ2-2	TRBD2	CASSGERGEVGELFF	TGCGCCAGCAGCGGGGAGCGGGGAGAGGTCGGGGAGCTGTTTTTT
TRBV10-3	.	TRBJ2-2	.	CASSARTGGAGELFF	TGTGCCAGCAGTGCCCGGACAGGAGGGGCCGGGGAGCTGTTTTTT
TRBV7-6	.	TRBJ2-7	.	CAGSFGWGGTYEQYF	TGTGCCGGCAGCTTTGGATGGGGGGGCACCTACGAGCAGTACTTC
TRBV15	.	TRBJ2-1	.	CATSRDRQVSYNEQFF	TGTGCCACCAGCAGAGATAGACAGGTCTCCTACAATGAGCAGTTCTTC
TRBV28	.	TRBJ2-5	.	CASSLFEETQYF	TGTGCCAGCAGTTTATTTGAGGAGACCCAGTACTTC
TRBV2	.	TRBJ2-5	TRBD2	CASRWGGQETQYF	TGTGCCAGCCGGTGGGGGGGCCAAGAGACCCAGTACTTC
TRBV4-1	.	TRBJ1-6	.	CASGLPGSRNSPLHF	TGCGCCAGCGGCTTACCAGGGAGCCGCAATTCACCCCTCCACTTT
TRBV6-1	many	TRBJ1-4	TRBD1	CASRNYHRDRDEKLFF	TGTGCCAGCAGGAATTACCACCGGGACAGAGATGAAAAACTGTTTTTT
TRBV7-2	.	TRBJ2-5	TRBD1	CASSVNRGRGETQYF	TGTGCCAGCAGCGTCAACAGGGGGCGCGGGGAGACCCAGTACTTC
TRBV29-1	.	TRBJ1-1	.	CSVFRGLNTEAFF	TGCAGCGTTTTTCGGGGCCTGAACACTGAAGCTTTCTTT
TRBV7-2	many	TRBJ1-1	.	CASSSRTANTEAFF	TGTGCCAGCAGCTCCAGGACAGCGAACACTGAAGCTTTCTTT
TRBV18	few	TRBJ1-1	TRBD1	CASSPIGQGTEAFF	TGTGCCAGCTCACCAATAGGACAGGGGACTGAAGCTTTCTTT
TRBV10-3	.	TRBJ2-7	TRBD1	CAIQGVTLEQYF	TGTGCCATCCAGGGGGTGACTCTCGAGCAGTACTTC
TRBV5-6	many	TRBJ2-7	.	CASSPQGNPYEQYF	TGTGCCAGCTCACCCCAGGGAAACCCCTACGAGCAGTACTTC
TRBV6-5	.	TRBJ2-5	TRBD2	CASSEWEGRQETQYF	TGTGCCAGCAGTGAATGGGAGGGTAGGCAAGAGACCCAGTACTTC
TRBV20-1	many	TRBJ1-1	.	CSARVAGGTEAFF	TGCAGTGCTAGGGTAGCCGGGGGCACTGAAGCTTTCTTT
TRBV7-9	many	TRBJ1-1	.	CASSLAQGVSTEAFF	TGTGCCAGCAGCTTAGCCCAGGGTGTAAGTACTGAAGCTTTCTTT
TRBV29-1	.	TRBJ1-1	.	CSDMDPNTEAFF	TGCAGCGATATGGACCCGAACACTGAAGCTTTCTTT
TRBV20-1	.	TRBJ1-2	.	CSASPGASNQPQPFYGYTF	TGCAGTGCTAGCCCCGGGGCCTCGAATCAGCCCCAGCCTTTCTATGGCTACACCTTC
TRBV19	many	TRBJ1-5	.	CASSIEGYSNQPQHF	TGTGCCAGTAGTATAGAGGGCTATAGCAATCAGCCCCAGCATTTT
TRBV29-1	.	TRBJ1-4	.	CSVPSVTNEKLFF	TGCAGCGTTCCATCAGTAACTAATGAAAAACTGTTTTTT
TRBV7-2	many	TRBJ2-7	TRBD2	CASSFTSGRFGQYF	TGTGCCAGCAGTTTTACTAGCGGGAGGTTCGGGCAGTACTTC
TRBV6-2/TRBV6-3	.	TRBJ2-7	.	CASSYSRFRTYEQYF	TGTGCCAGCAGTTACTCGAGGTTCAGGACCTACGAGCAGTACTTC
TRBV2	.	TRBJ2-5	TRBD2	CASSELAGGLGDQPQYF	TGTGCCAGCAGTGAACTAGCGGGGGGATTGGGAGATCAGCCCCAGTACTTC
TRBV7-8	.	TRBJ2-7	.	CASSLAPGHNYEQYF	TGTGCCAGCAGCTTAGCCCCGGGACATAACTACGAGCAGTACTTC
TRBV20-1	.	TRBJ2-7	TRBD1	CSASTGVSEQYF	TGCAGTGCTTCGACAGGGGTCTCCGAGCAGTACTTC
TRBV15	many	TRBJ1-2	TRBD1	CATSRAGTGDLRSTF	TGTGCCACCAGCAGAGCCGGGACAGGGGATCTCAGGTCCACCTTC
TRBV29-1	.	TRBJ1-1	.	CSVRYMNTEAFF	TGCAGCGTTAGATATATGAACACTGAAGCTTTCTTT
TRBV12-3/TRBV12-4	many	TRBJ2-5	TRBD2	CASSGGRGVETQYF	TGTGCCAGCAGCGGCGGGAGGGGTGTGGAGACCCAGTACTTC
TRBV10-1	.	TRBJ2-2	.	CATSFGVAGELFF	TGCGCCACCAGCTTCGGCGTGGCCGGGGAGCTGTTTTTT
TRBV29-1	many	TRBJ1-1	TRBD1	CSVGFRGRVEGAFF	TGCAGCGTTGGCTTCAGGGGGCGCGTCGAGGGCGCTTTCTTT
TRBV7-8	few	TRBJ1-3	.	CASSLIGTGNTIYF	TGTGCCAGCAGCTTAATCGGCACTGGAAACACCATATATTTT
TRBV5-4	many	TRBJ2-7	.	CASSPQARVEGGEQYF	TGTGCCAGCAGCCCCCAGGCGCGGGTGGAGGGGGGGGAGCAGTACTTC
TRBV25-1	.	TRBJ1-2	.	CASSGGTLYGYTF	TGTGCCAGCAGCGGCGGGACACTCTATGGCTACACCTTC